Shown below are 18 T cell receptor beta chains from a single sample sequenced in a study of T cell changes during pregnancy in multiple sclerosis. Clones were read by immunoSEQ multiplex PCR, and TCRdb kept only the in-frame ones, dropping some. The table lists roughly 59,000 clones, 80% to 95% of them singletons. Source: CD8+ T cells from peripheral blood mononuclear cells, taken in the second trimester of pregnancy. These receptors were collected from a female donor with multiple sclerosis, enrolled in a pregnancy study.

V and J are TRBV7-9 and TRBJ2-1, with 7 bases aligning to TRBD1. The V gene end was trimmed by 5 bases and the J gene end by 7 bases; junction bases not matched to a gene: 20. The CDR3 loop spans 18 amino acids. The germline CDR1 and CDR2 sequences are SEHNR and FQNEAQ (reference sequence). Written as DNA, the CDR3 is TGTGCCAGCAGCCCCCCTTTTGATGCAGGGGGTATAGGGAATGAGCAGTTCTTC. It is translated as CASSPPFDAGGIGNEQFF.

V usage is TRBV4-2 and J usage is TRBJ2-1; TRBD2 might be the D (6 bases). Between the trimmed V and J ends, which lost 0 bases and 8 bases, there was a span of 17 bases. This CDR3 is built from 16 residues. CDR1 is LGHNA, CDR2 YNFKEQ, per germline. CDR3 protein: CASSQDFTQTSYEQFF. The CDR3 DNA sequence: TGTGCCAGCAGCCAAGATTTTACCCAGACTAGTTATGAGCAGTTCTTC.

Note on this clone: One junction end does not reproduce the germline sequence, and a read error may be involved. The V call is TRBV10-3, the J call TRBJ1-2, with D hard to call. There are 12 residues in the CDR3. In germline, CDR1 is ENHRY, CDR2 SYGVKD. CDR3 bases: TGTGCCAGCAGTGGACCGGGGTATGGCTACACCTTC. The encoded protein is CASSGPGYGYTF.

There are a few counts of this clone. This sequence joins TRBV5-4 and TRBJ2-7; possibly TRBD2 for D (6 bases). Germline assignment: CDR1 SGHNT and CDR2 YYREEE (reference sequence). The V end lost 1 base, the J end lost 7 bases, and 15 bases lay between the germline ends. The CDR3 has 14 residues. The CDR3 DNA is TGTGCCAGCAGCTTGACTAGCCGACCGGGGGAGCAGTACTTC. It codes for CASSLTSRPGEQYF.

The chain joins TRBV14 to TRBJ2-1; 11 nucleotides align to TRBD2. Germline V CDR1 and CDR2: SGHDN, FVKESK. The V segment lost 3 bases and the J segment 10 bases; nucleotides outside the gene matches: 8. The CDR3 length is 15 residues. The CDR3 loop is CASSHRTSGRFEQFF. CDR3 bases: TGTGCCAGCAGCCACAGAACTAGCGGGAGATTCGAGCAGTTCTTC.

V usage is TRBV10-1 and J usage is TRBJ1-2; a weak D match, TRBD1 (6 bases). Germline CDR1 reads WNHNN; CDR2 reads SYGVQD (reference sequence). The ends were cut back, 8 bases at V and 6 bases at J, with 13 bases in the middle. The CDR3 covers 12 residues. DNA for the CDR3: TGCGCCAGCTCTGACAGGCGAGATGGCTACACCTTC. Its protein product is CASSDRRDGYTF.

The chain links TRBV5-1 to TRBJ1-1, with D possibly being TRBD1 (5 bases). Germline-derived CDR1 and CDR2 are SGHRS and YFSETQ. Trimming removed 2 bases from V and 4 bases from J, with 18 bases in between. The CDR3 has 16 amino acids. CDR3 nucleotide sequence: TGCGCCAGCAGCTTTAAAAGGGGTAGTAATGGCACTGAAGCTTTCTTT. Its protein product is CASSFKRGSNGTEAFF.

The V and J genes are TRBV4-1 and TRBJ1-1, with a possible D match to TRBD1 (5 bases). The CDR3 is 15 amino acids. Trimming left V 0 bases short and J 9 bases short, with 17 bases between. Germline V gene data show CDR1 as MGHRA and CDR2 as YSYEKL. The CDR3 region is CASSQEVQAALKAFF. CDR3 DNA sequence: TGCGCCAGCAGCCAAGAAGTACAGGCCGCCCTAAAAGCTTTCTTT.

The chain employs TRBV29-1 and TRBJ2-3; D is perhaps TRBD1 (8 bases). The V gene's germline CDR1 is SQVTM and CDR2 ANQGSEA. The CDR3 is 15 amino acids. V was pared by 4 bases and J by 10 bases, with 24 bases between. This chain's CDR3 is CSVGSSDRVGGAQYF. DNA for the CDR3: TGCAGCGTTGGGTCCTCGGACAGGGTTGGGGGGGCGCAGTATTTT.

V and J are TRBV10-3 and TRBJ1-2, with 7 bases aligning to TRBD1. This CDR3 has 14 residues. Germline CDR1 is ENHRY and CDR2 is SYGVKD. With V trimmed by 0 bases and J by 7 bases, 5 bases remained unmatched. CDR3 nucleotides: TGTGCCATCAGTGAGTCGATGGGGACAGTTGGCTACACCTTC. Its protein product is CAISESMGTVGYTF.

This clone was detected only once. The chain combines TRBV6-6 with TRBJ1-1, with D hard to call. Trimming pared 6 bases from V and 5 bases from J, leaving 16 bases between. The CDR3 length is 14 residues. The germline CDR1 and CDR2 sequences are MNHNY and SVGAGI (reference sequence). The CDR3, as DNA: TGTGCCAGCAGCCTTGACAAGTCGGGGACTGAAGCTTTCTTT. Protein sequence: CASSLDKSGTEAFF.

This CDR3 reads CASSEGAPRTSGSGETQYF. The DNA of the CDR3 is TGTGCCAGCAGTGAAGGGGCCCCCCGGACTAGCGGGAGTGGGGAGACCCAGTACTTC. The chain joins TRBV6-1 to TRBJ2-5; 13 bases align to TRBD2. Trimming at V came to 1 base and at J to 5 bases, leaving 13 bases not matched to a gene. Germline CDR1 MNHNS, CDR2 SASEGT. The CDR3 is 19 residues long.

The genes are TRBV19 and TRBJ1-4, with TRBD1 matching 7 bases. The V and J ends lost 3 bases and 12 bases, in that order; junction bases with no gene match: 22. There are 18 residues in the CDR3. Germline values: CDR1 LNHDA, CDR2 SQIVND (reference sequence). The CDR3 loop is CASSILSQGLGIAGELFF. CDR3 coding DNA: TGTGCCAGTAGTATCCTCTCACAGGGGCTGGGGATCGCCGGTGAACTGTTTTTT.

The chain is built from TRBV13 and TRBJ2-4; the match to TRBD1 covers 8 bases. The CDR3 totals 15 residues. V lost 0 bases, J lost 6 bases, and 4 bases stayed unmatched. CDR1 and CDR2 (germline): PRHDT, FYEKMQ (reference sequence). The CDR3 reads CASSLGTGDPNIQYF. CDR3 nucleotide sequence: TGTGCCAGCAGCTTAGGGACAGGGGATCCAAACATTCAGTACTTC.

This chain uses TRBV5-1 with TRBJ2-3; the match to TRBD2 covers 8 bases. The CDR3 contains 19 residues. J gave up 2 bases and V 0 bases, and 14 bases lay outside the gene matches. Per germline, CDR1 SGHRS and CDR2 YFSETQ. The DNA for the CDR3 is TGCGCCAGCAGCTTGGGGCCTAGCGGGTCCTCGCGCTTCACAGATACGCAGTATTTT. It encodes CASSLGPSGSSRFTDTQYF.

CDR3 in DNA: TGTGCCAGCAGCTTAGCATCCCCAGGGGGGACCCTCTCCTACGAGCAGTACTTC. Translated: CASSLASPGGTLSYEQYF. The chain is built from TRBV7-9 and TRBJ2-7, with D possibly TRBD1 on 7 matching bases. The CDR3 has 18 amino acids. Germline V gives CDR1 SEHNR, CDR2 FQNEAQ (reference sequence). Trimming removed 0 bases at V and 0 bases at J, with 18 bases between. The variable domain in full, completed from reference TRBV7-9 and TRBJ2-7, reads DTGVSQNPRHKITKRGQNVTFRCDPISEHNRLYWYRQTLGQGPEFLTYFQNEAQLEKSRLLSDRFSAERPKGSFSTLEIQRTEQGDSAMYLCASSLASPGGTLSYEQYFGPGTRLTVT.

The CDR3 sequence: CASTLETGDYGYTF. CDR3 DNA sequence: TGTGCCAGCACCCTCGAGACAGGGGACTATGGCTACACCTTC. The V gene is TRBV7-9, the J gene TRBJ1-2; 8 bases map to TRBD1. Germline values: CDR1 SEHNR, CDR2 FQNEAQ (reference sequence). V shed 7 bases and J 3 bases; nucleotides not matched to a gene: 7. There are 14 residues in the CDR3.

The chain recombines TRBV6-1 with TRBJ1-5; D may be TRBD1 (6 bases). Germline V CDR1 and CDR2: MNHNS, SASEGT. The germline V and J ends were trimmed by 5 bases and 5 bases, with 13 bases remaining between them. CDR3 size: 14 residues. CDR3 sequence: CASSPGGEHQPQHF. In DNA form, the CDR3 reads TGTGCCAGCAGTCCGGGGGGCGAGCATCAGCCCCAGCATTTT.